The rows below give T cell receptor beta chains drawn from one sample of a study of blood T cell repertoires in COVID-19. Here immunoSEQ multiplex PCR was the method, and the copy in TCRdb shows in-frame clones only, minus some. The sample has some 55,000 clones, 90% seen once. Input material: peripheral blood. The receptors were sampled from a woman between 40 and 55 years old with active COVID-19. The CDR3 runs from the conserved cysteine through the conserved F or W. The order of the fields is J gene, V gene, D gene, CDR3 length, clone size, CDR3 protein, CDR3 DNA. The D gene is left open where the match is weak. The size field is filled for only some rows; it gives once, few, many or a size class.

j_call: TRBJ2-3; v_call: TRBV7-2; d_call: TRBD2; cdr3_length: 18; clone_size: -; cdr3_aa: CASSRQLAGGTSTDTQYF; cdr3_nt: TGTGCCAGCAGCCGGCAACTAGCGGGGGGGACTAGCACAGATACGCAGTATTTT
j_call: TRBJ1-6; v_call: TRBV6-5; d_call: TRBD1; cdr3_length: 14; clone_size: -; cdr3_aa: CASRGGQGMSPLHF; cdr3_nt: TGTGCCAGCAGGGGCGGACAGGGAATGTCACCCCTCCACTTT
j_call: TRBJ1-5; v_call: TRBV2; d_call: TRBD1; cdr3_length: 14; clone_size: -; cdr3_aa: CASSWTGNGQPQHF; cdr3_nt: TGTGCCAGCAGTTGGACAGGGAATGGTCAGCCCCAGCATTTT
j_call: TRBJ1-5; v_call: TRBV19; d_call: TRBD1; cdr3_length: 14; clone_size: -; cdr3_aa: CASSTVGGGQPQHF; cdr3_nt: TGTGCCAGTAGTACGGTCGGAGGGGGCCAGCCCCAGCATTTT
j_call: TRBJ2-3; v_call: TRBV2; d_call: TRBD2; cdr3_length: 19; clone_size: -; cdr3_aa: CASSFTLLRSSGATDTQYF; cdr3_nt: TGTGCCAGCAGTTTTACTCTTCTTCGGAGTAGCGGGGCGACAGATACGCAGTATTTT
j_call: TRBJ2-5; v_call: TRBV12-3/TRBV12-4; d_call: -; cdr3_length: 12; clone_size: -; cdr3_aa: CASSLTFETQYF; cdr3_nt: TGTGCCAGCAGTTTAACTTTCGAGACCCAGTACTTC
j_call: TRBJ2-2; v_call: TRBV4-2; d_call: TRBD2; cdr3_length: 17; clone_size: once; cdr3_aa: CASSQGGLAGDTGELFF; cdr3_nt: TGTGCCAGCAGCCAAGGCGGACTAGCGGGGGACACCGGGGAGCTGTTTTTT
j_call: TRBJ2-3; v_call: TRBV7-3; d_call: -; cdr3_length: 14; clone_size: -; cdr3_aa: CASSLMGRADTQYF; cdr3_nt: TGTGCCAGCAGCCTCATGGGGAGAGCAGATACGCAGTATTTT
j_call: TRBJ2-5; v_call: TRBV3-1/TRBV3-2; d_call: TRBD2; cdr3_length: 18; clone_size: -; cdr3_aa: CASSQDLQTSGYQETQYF; cdr3_nt: TGTGCCAGCAGCCAAGATCTTCAAACTAGCGGGTACCAAGAGACCCAGTACTTC
j_call: TRBJ2-7; v_call: TRBV27; d_call: TRBD1; cdr3_length: 14; clone_size: once; cdr3_aa: CASSRGTGGYEQYF; cdr3_nt: TGTGCCAGCAGTCGGGGGACAGGGGGCTACGAGCAGTACTTC
j_call: TRBJ1-4; v_call: TRBV2; d_call: TRBD1; cdr3_length: 17; clone_size: -; cdr3_aa: CASSTGTGSYVNEKLFF; cdr3_nt: TGTGCCAGCAGTACCGGGACAGGATCCTATGTTAATGAAAAACTGTTTTTT
j_call: TRBJ2-1; v_call: TRBV5-1; d_call: -; cdr3_length: 16; clone_size: -; cdr3_aa: CASRGTWGSSYNEQFF; cdr3_nt: TGCGCCAGCAGAGGGACATGGGGGAGCTCCTACAATGAGCAGTTCTTC
j_call: TRBJ2-3; v_call: TRBV2; d_call: TRBD1; cdr3_length: 13; clone_size: -; cdr3_aa: CASNRGSTDTQYF; cdr3_nt: TGTGCCAGCAACAGGGGGAGCACAGATACGCAGTATTTT
j_call: TRBJ1-1; v_call: TRBV20-1; d_call: -; cdr3_length: 11; clone_size: few; cdr3_aa: CGTGTDTEAFF; cdr3_nt: TGCGGTACAGGGACCGACACTGAAGCTTTCTTT
j_call: TRBJ2-1; v_call: TRBV6-1; d_call: TRBD2; cdr3_length: 16; clone_size: -; cdr3_aa: CASSDGLAGGYNEQFF; cdr3_nt: TGTGCCAGCAGTGACGGACTAGCGGGGGGCTACAATGAGCAGTTCTTC
j_call: TRBJ2-5; v_call: TRBV5-4; d_call: -; cdr3_length: 14; clone_size: -; cdr3_aa: CASSFRSGQETQYF; cdr3_nt: TGTGCCAGCAGCTTTCGGAGCGGACAAGAGACCCAGTACTTC
j_call: TRBJ1-4; v_call: TRBV3-1/TRBV3-2; d_call: TRBD1; cdr3_length: 18; clone_size: -; cdr3_aa: CASSQDGSGGWLSEKLFF; cdr3_nt: TGTGCCAGCAGCCAAGACGGATCAGGGGGCTGGCTCAGTGAAAAACTGTTTTTT
j_call: TRBJ1-6; v_call: TRBV5-8; d_call: TRBD1; cdr3_length: 16; clone_size: -; cdr3_aa: CASSLARDRNFSPLHF; cdr3_nt: TGTGCCAGCAGCTTGGCCCGGGACAGGAATTTCTCACCCCTCCACTTT
j_call: TRBJ2-5; v_call: TRBV25-1; d_call: -; cdr3_length: 15; clone_size: -; cdr3_aa: CASSELGQGQETQYF; cdr3_nt: TGTGCCAGCAGTGAATTGGGGCAGGGCCAAGAGACCCAGTACTTC
j_call: TRBJ1-1; v_call: TRBV13; d_call: -; cdr3_length: 16; clone_size: -; cdr3_aa: CASSLEAGSENTEAFF; cdr3_nt: TGTGCCAGCAGCTTAGAGGCAGGCTCCGAGAACACTGAAGCTTTCTTT
j_call: TRBJ1-5; v_call: TRBV20-1; d_call: TRBD1; cdr3_length: 17; clone_size: -; cdr3_aa: CSASDSDRAYSNQPQHF; cdr3_nt: TGCAGTGCTAGTGATTCGGACAGGGCCTATAGCAATCAGCCCCAGCATTTT
j_call: TRBJ1-5; v_call: TRBV20-1; d_call: -; cdr3_length: 11; clone_size: -; cdr3_aa: CSAPQGLAQHF; cdr3_nt: TGCAGTGCTCCGCAGGGATTAGCCCAGCATTTT
j_call: TRBJ1-2; v_call: TRBV6-5; d_call: -; cdr3_length: 14; clone_size: -; cdr3_aa: CASLSGVSPYGYTF; cdr3_nt: TGTGCCAGCCTCAGCGGGGTGTCTCCTTATGGCTACACCTTC
j_call: TRBJ2-1; v_call: TRBV3-1/TRBV3-2; d_call: -; cdr3_length: 11; clone_size: -; cdr3_aa: CASSLLDEQFF; cdr3_nt: TGTGCCAGTTCCCTCCTTGATGAGCAGTTCTTC
j_call: TRBJ2-3; v_call: TRBV10-3; d_call: TRBD1; cdr3_length: 16; clone_size: -; cdr3_aa: CASRRGQEFSTDTQYF; cdr3_nt: TGTGCCTCCCGACGAGGACAGGAATTTAGCACAGATACGCAGTATTTT
j_call: TRBJ2-3; v_call: TRBV2; d_call: TRBD2; cdr3_length: 15; clone_size: -; cdr3_aa: CASSELAGYTDTQYF; cdr3_nt: TGTGCCAGCAGTGAACTAGCGGGCTACACAGATACGCAGTATTTT
j_call: TRBJ1-6; v_call: TRBV7-9; d_call: -; cdr3_length: 16; clone_size: -; cdr3_aa: CASSLSEMVQGSPLHF; cdr3_nt: TGTGCCAGCAGCTTATCAGAGATGGTACAGGGATCACCCCTCCACTTT
j_call: TRBJ2-3; v_call: TRBV29-1; d_call: TRBD2; cdr3_length: 15; clone_size: -; cdr3_aa: CSVEGGGLSTDTQYF; cdr3_nt: TGCAGCGTCGAGGGCGGGGGGCTTAGCACAGATACGCAGTATTTT
j_call: TRBJ1-6; v_call: TRBV3-1/TRBV3-2; d_call: TRBD1; cdr3_length: 18; clone_size: once; cdr3_aa: CASSPQPAGGSYNSPLHF; cdr3_nt: TGTGCCAGCAGCCCACAACCGGCAGGGGGCTCCTATAATTCACCCCTCCACTTT
j_call: TRBJ2-1; v_call: TRBV27; d_call: -; cdr3_length: 14; clone_size: -; cdr3_aa: CASRLAGSYNEQFF; cdr3_nt: TGTGCCAGCCGATTGGCGGGATCCTACAATGAGCAGTTCTTC
j_call: TRBJ2-7; v_call: TRBV6-5; d_call: -; cdr3_length: 15; clone_size: once; cdr3_aa: CASSPSKGASYEQYF; cdr3_nt: TGTGCCAGCAGTCCGAGTAAAGGGGCGTCCTACGAGCAGTACTTC
j_call: TRBJ1-4; v_call: TRBV9; d_call: TRBD1; cdr3_length: 14; clone_size: -; cdr3_aa: CASSVSETGEKLFF; cdr3_nt: TGTGCCAGCAGCGTTTCCGAGACAGGGGAAAAACTGTTTTTT
j_call: TRBJ1-6; v_call: TRBV10-3; d_call: TRBD1; cdr3_length: 14; clone_size: -; cdr3_aa: CATTRDRDDSPLHF; cdr3_nt: TGTGCCACCACCCGGGACAGGGACGATTCACCCCTCCACTTT
j_call: TRBJ2-7; v_call: TRBV10-3; d_call: TRBD2; cdr3_length: 13; clone_size: -; cdr3_aa: CAISDKRDYEQYF; cdr3_nt: TGTGCCATCAGTGATAAGCGGGACTACGAGCAGTACTTC
j_call: TRBJ1-5; v_call: TRBV4-2; d_call: -; cdr3_length: 15; clone_size: -; cdr3_aa: CASSQELGGNQPQHF; cdr3_nt: TGTGCCAGCAGCCAAGAGTTGGGGGGTAATCAGCCCCAGCATTTT
j_call: TRBJ2-7; v_call: TRBV18; d_call: TRBD1; cdr3_length: 14; clone_size: few; cdr3_aa: CASSPGTGGNEQYF; cdr3_nt: TGTGCCAGCTCACCTGGGACAGGGGGTAACGAGCAGTACTTC
j_call: TRBJ2-7; v_call: TRBV5-8; d_call: TRBD1; cdr3_length: 11; clone_size: -; cdr3_aa: CASSLTRDRAF; cdr3_nt: TGTGCCAGCAGCTTGACGAGGGACAGGGCCTTC
j_call: TRBJ1-5; v_call: TRBV7-9; d_call: TRBD1; cdr3_length: 15; clone_size: -; cdr3_aa: CASSPQGAGNQPQHF; cdr3_nt: TGTGCCAGCAGCCCGCAGGGGGCGGGGAATCAGCCCCAGCATTTT
j_call: TRBJ1-2; v_call: TRBV5-1; d_call: -; cdr3_length: 11; clone_size: -; cdr3_aa: CASSLEGGYTF; cdr3_nt: TGCGCCAGCAGCTTGGAGGGGGGCTACACCTTC
j_call: TRBJ2-3; v_call: TRBV19; d_call: -; cdr3_length: 15; clone_size: -; cdr3_aa: CASSITGRVTDTQYF; cdr3_nt: TGTGCCAGTAGTATTACAGGGAGGGTAACAGATACGCAGTATTTT
j_call: TRBJ2-5; v_call: TRBV5-1; d_call: TRBD1; cdr3_length: 17; clone_size: -; cdr3_aa: CASSEGQGILFLETQYF; cdr3_nt: TGCGCCAGCAGCGAGGGACAGGGGATCCTCTTCTTGGAGACCCAGTACTTC
j_call: TRBJ1-1; v_call: TRBV11-2; d_call: TRBD1; cdr3_length: 16; clone_size: -; cdr3_aa: CASSLTGGHMNTEAFF; cdr3_nt: TGTGCCAGCAGCTTAACAGGGGGACACATGAACACTGAAGCTTTCTTT
j_call: TRBJ2-4; v_call: TRBV7-2; d_call: TRBD1; cdr3_length: 16; clone_size: once; cdr3_aa: CASSLGTGYLTDIQYF; cdr3_nt: TGTGCCAGCAGCTTAGGGACAGGGTATCTCACGGACATTCAGTACTTC
j_call: TRBJ2-7; v_call: TRBV29-1; d_call: -; cdr3_length: 12; clone_size: -; cdr3_aa: CSAVTGSYEQYF; cdr3_nt: TGCAGCGCTGTCACCGGCTCCTACGAGCAGTACTTC
j_call: TRBJ1-4; v_call: TRBV25-1; d_call: -; cdr3_length: 13; clone_size: -; cdr3_aa: CASSEYVSEKLFF; cdr3_nt: TGTGCCAGCAGTGAATATGTCAGTGAAAAACTGTTTTTT
j_call: TRBJ1-2; v_call: TRBV14; d_call: TRBD1; cdr3_length: 14; clone_size: few; cdr3_aa: CASSQGTGPYGYTF; cdr3_nt: TGTGCCAGCAGCCAAGGGACAGGGCCCTATGGCTACACCTTC
j_call: TRBJ1-1; v_call: TRBV5-5; d_call: TRBD1; cdr3_length: 13; clone_size: -; cdr3_aa: CASSMPGQGSAFF; cdr3_nt: TGTGCCAGCAGCATGCCGGGACAGGGGTCGGCTTTCTTT
j_call: TRBJ2-7; v_call: TRBV7-9; d_call: -; cdr3_length: 18; clone_size: -; cdr3_aa: CASSLAPPDTSLRGEQYF; cdr3_nt: TGTGCCAGCAGCTTAGCGCCCCCCGACACCTCGCTAAGGGGAGAGCAGTACTTC
j_call: TRBJ1-2; v_call: TRBV7-9; d_call: TRBD1; cdr3_length: 14; clone_size: -; cdr3_aa: CASSPGQGALGYTF; cdr3_nt: TGTGCCAGCAGCCCAGGACAGGGGGCGCTTGGCTACACCTTC
j_call: TRBJ2-3; v_call: TRBV2; d_call: TRBD2; cdr3_length: 15; clone_size: once; cdr3_aa: CASSVERGSTDTQYF; cdr3_nt: TGTGCCAGCAGTGTAGAGCGGGGGAGCACAGATACGCAGTATTTT
j_call: TRBJ2-2; v_call: TRBV7-7; d_call: TRBD2; cdr3_length: 16; clone_size: once; cdr3_aa: CASSRTGGANTGELFF; cdr3_nt: TGTGCTAGCAGCCGCACTGGGGGGGCGAACACCGGGGAGCTGTTTTTT
j_call: TRBJ2-7; v_call: TRBV30; d_call: -; cdr3_length: 14; clone_size: -; cdr3_aa: CAWSVLWTPYEQYF; cdr3_nt: TGTGCCTGGAGTGTACTCTGGACTCCCTACGAGCAGTACTTC
j_call: TRBJ2-3; v_call: TRBV5-1; d_call: TRBD2; cdr3_length: 14; clone_size: once; cdr3_aa: CASSLSGGADTQYF; cdr3_nt: TGCGCCAGCAGCTTAAGCGGGGGTGCAGATACGCAGTATTTT
j_call: TRBJ2-7; v_call: TRBV5-1; d_call: -; cdr3_length: 15; clone_size: -; cdr3_aa: CASSLDGGQSYEQYF; cdr3_nt: TGCGCCAGCAGCCTCGATGGTGGGCAGTCCTACGAGCAGTACTTC
j_call: TRBJ2-1; v_call: TRBV19; d_call: TRBD2; cdr3_length: 15; clone_size: once; cdr3_aa: CASSFGGGLSNEQFF; cdr3_nt: TGTGCCAGTAGTTTTGGCGGGGGGCTATCCAATGAGCAGTTCTTC
j_call: TRBJ2-3; v_call: TRBV7-7; d_call: TRBD1; cdr3_length: 15; clone_size: -; cdr3_aa: CASSYGQAATDTQYF; cdr3_nt: TGTGCTAGCAGCTACGGACAGGCCGCCACAGATACGCAGTATTTT
j_call: TRBJ2-1; v_call: TRBV4-3; d_call: TRBD2; cdr3_length: 18; clone_size: few; cdr3_aa: CASSQDGTSGVIYNEQFF; cdr3_nt: TGCGCCAGCAGCCAAGATGGGACTAGCGGGGTAATATACAATGAGCAGTTCTTC
j_call: TRBJ2-5; v_call: TRBV5-1; d_call: TRBD2; cdr3_length: 14; clone_size: -; cdr3_aa: CASRTSGGQETQYF; cdr3_nt: TGCGCCAGCCGGACTAGCGGGGGGCAAGAGACCCAGTACTTC
j_call: TRBJ1-2; v_call: TRBV4-2; d_call: TRBD1; cdr3_length: 17; clone_size: -; cdr3_aa: CASSQGTGGILDYGYTF; cdr3_nt: TGTGCCAGCAGCCAAGGGACAGGGGGAATCCTAGACTATGGCTACACCTTC
j_call: TRBJ2-1; v_call: TRBV5-1; d_call: -; cdr3_length: 16; clone_size: -; cdr3_aa: CASSYGLANSYNEQFF; cdr3_nt: TGCGCCAGCAGCTACGGACTCGCCAACTCCTACAATGAGCAGTTCTTC